A single sample is the source of the 30 T cell receptor beta chains below, sequenced in a study of cytotoxic CD8 clonotypes in ibrutinib-treated CLL. Sequencing was performed with immunoSEQ multiplex PCR; in TCRdb, only in-frame clones are kept and a portion is missing. The sample holds about 140,000 clones, 75% to 85% seen once. This material consisted of PBMCs, taken after 36 months of ibrutinib treatment. These receptors were collected from a human donor with chronic lymphocytic leukemia.

V and J are TRBV11-2 and TRBJ2-7; D is uncertain. The CDR3 is made up of 11 amino acids. CDR1 and CDR2 from the germline V gene are SGHAT and FQNNGV. Between the trimmed V and J ends, which lost 5 bases and 6 bases, there was a span of 8 bases. The CDR3: CASSPQREQYF. CDR3 DNA sequence: TGTGCCAGCAGCCCTCAGCGCGAGCAGTACTTC. Combining the CDR3 with reference TRBV11-2 and TRBJ2-7 gives the whole variable domain EAGVAQSPRYKIIEKRQSVAFWCNPISGHATLYWYQQILGQGPKLLIQFQNNGVVDDSQLPKDRFSAERLKGVDSTLKIQPAKLEDSAVYLCASSPQREQYFGPGTRLTVT.

This chain links TRBV13 with TRBJ1-2; TRBD1 matches at 8 bases. Losses at the gene ends were 5 bases for V and 2 bases for J; bases not matched to a gene: 7. The germline V gene has CDR1 PRHDT and CDR2 FYEKMQ (reference sequence). The CDR3 runs 15 residues. The CDR3 loop is CASSETGEKNYGYTF. The DNA for the CDR3 is TGTGCCAGCAGCGAGACAGGGGAGAAAAACTATGGCTACACCTTC.

The V gene is TRBV18, the J gene TRBJ1-4; 7 nucleotides agree with TRBD1. This CDR3 spans 15 amino acids. Germline loops: CDR1 KGHSH, CDR2 LQKENI. V trimming: 3 bases; J trimming: 6 bases; junction bases outside the gene matches: 7. The CDR3 sequence is CASSPRQGRDEKLFF. CDR3 coding DNA: TGTGCCAGCTCACCTCGACAGGGTCGGGATGAAAAACTGTTTTTT.

This chain connects TRBV10-2 to TRBJ2-7; D is unresolved. Per the germline V gene, CDR1 is WSHSY and CDR2 is SAAADI. This CDR3 comprises 15 residues. Trimming shortened V by 0 bases and J by 2 bases, and 11 bases separated the two germline ends. Here the CDR3 DNA reads TGCGCCAGCAGTGAGTCGAGTGGATTGGCCTACGAGCAGTACTTC. Its translation: CASSESSGLAYEQYF.

The chain combines TRBV7-9 with TRBJ2-7; D is unresolved. Germline CDR1 SEHNR, CDR2 FQNEAQ (reference sequence). Trimming pared 5 bases from V and 2 bases from J, leaving 19 bases between. CDR3 size: 16 residues. The CDR3 reads CASSLLGRTKTYEQYF. CDR3 DNA sequence: TGTGCCAGCAGCCTCCTTGGCCGCACCAAAACCTACGAGCAGTACTTC.

The chain uses TRBV27 and TRBJ1-2, with D perhaps TRBD1 (6 bases). Between the trimmed V and J ends, which lost 3 bases and 3 bases, there was a span of 8 bases. This CDR3 has 13 amino acids. From germline, CDR1 is MNHEY and CDR2 SMNVEV (reference sequence). CDR3 bases: TGTGCCAGCAGTTTCGGGGGCGACTATGGCTACACCTTC. It translates to CASSFGGDYGYTF.

This clone has more than one count but fewer than ten. The chain joins TRBV9 to TRBJ2-2, with D possibly matching TRBD1 (7 bases). The CDR3 sequence is 16 residues long. Trimming took off 0 bases at V and 4 bases at J, with 13 bases between the two ends. CDR1 SGDLS and CDR2 YYNGEE come from the germline V gene. CDR3 bases: TGTGCCAGCAGCGTAGCTGGAGGGGGCGGCACCGGGGAGCTGTTTTTT. Its translation is CASSVAGGGGTGELFF.

The V and J genes are TRBV6-1 and TRBJ1-5; possibly TRBD1 for D (5 bases). V lost 4 bases and J 3 bases, leaving 13 bases between the germline ends. This CDR3 contains 15 residues. Germline-derived CDR1 and CDR2 are MNHNS and SASEGT. As DNA, the CDR3 is TGTGCCAGCAGTGGGGTTGCGGGGGTCAATCAGCCCCAGCATTTT. It codes for CASSGVAGVNQPQHF.

V and J are TRBV30 and TRBJ2-5; 9 bases fit TRBD2. Trimming took 0 bases from V and 7 from J; bases not matched to a gene: 9. The germline CDR1 and CDR2 sequences are GTSNPN and SVGIG (reference sequence). The CDR3 runs 15 residues. The CDR3 DNA reads as TGTGCCTGGAGTGTACTTAGCGGGAGAGTCGGGACCCAGTACTTC. It specifies CAWSVLSGRVGTQYF.

The gene calls are TRBV11-2 and TRBJ2-3; no reliable D call. Trimming shortened V by 7 bases and J by 10 bases, and 24 bases separated the two germline ends. Germline V CDR1 and CDR2: SGHAT, FQNNGV. The CDR3 is 15 residues long. The CDR3 DNA follows: TGTGCCAGCATGAAAGCCCTTAGTATTCCGGGTGCGCAGTATTTT. Translating it yields CASMKALSIPGAQYF.

This rearrangement joins TRBV29-1 to TRBJ2-1, with TRBD1 matching 7 bases. V dropped 7 bases and J dropped 3; count of bases not matched to a gene: 6. This CDR3 has 13 residues. Per the germline V gene, CDR1 is SQVTM and CDR2 is ANQGSEA. CDR3 amino acids: CSAPGQLYNEQFF. As DNA, the CDR3 is TGCAGCGCCCCGGGACAGCTCTACAATGAGCAGTTCTTC.

This chain connects TRBV11-2 to TRBJ2-1, with 9 bases aligning to TRBD2. Trimming at V came to 1 base and at J to 6 bases, leaving 7 bases not matched to a gene. The CDR3 extends over 16 amino acids. The germline V gene has CDR1 SGHAT and CDR2 FQNNGV. The CDR3 reads CASSLAQRGVGNEQFF. Written as DNA, the CDR3 is TGTGCCAGCAGCTTAGCGCAGCGGGGGGTCGGCAATGAGCAGTTCTTC.

The chain uses TRBV2 and TRBJ1-4; no definite D call. V lost 4 bases and J lost 3, with 6 bases in between. From germline, CDR1 is SNHLY and CDR2 FYNNEI. CDR3 length: 13 residues. The CDR3 DNA follows: TGTGCCAGCAGTGCTGGATCTAATGAAAAACTGTTTTTT. Encoded protein: CASSAGSNEKLFF.

The rearrangement joins TRBV19 to TRBJ2-7; possibly TRBD1 or TRBD2 for D (5 bases each). CDR1 LNHDA and CDR2 SQIVND come from the germline V gene (reference sequence). CDR3 size: 14 residues. The V gene lost 6 bases and the J gene lost 3 bases, with 15 bases spanning the gap. DNA of the CDR3: TGTGCCAGTAGCCAGAGATCGGGGCTCTACGAGCAGTACTTC. Amino acid sequence: CASSQRSGLYEQYF.

The chain combines TRBV27 with TRBJ2-1; D unclear. The germline V and J ends were trimmed by 2 bases and 2 bases, with 4 bases remaining between them. The CDR3 covers 13 residues. Per germline, CDR1 MNHEY and CDR2 SMNVEV (reference sequence). CDR3 nucleotide sequence: TGTGCCAGCAGTTTAAGAACCTACAATGAGCAGTTCTTC. This gives the protein CASSLRTYNEQFF.

This clone was detected only a few times. The rearrangement joins TRBV5-1 to TRBJ2-1; a possible D gene is TRBD1 (6 bases). V was trimmed by 4 bases and J by 7 bases, leaving 9 bases between them. The CDR3 consists of 12 residues. The germline V gene has CDR1 SGHRS and CDR2 YFSETQ. CDR3 coding DNA: TGCGCCAGCAGCCCACAGGGAAATGAGCAGTTCTTC. As protein: CASSPQGNEQFF.

The chain uses TRBV23-1 and TRBJ1-1; maybe TRBD1 (6 bases). TRBV23-1 is labeled an ORF, and its function is uncertain. The CDR3 length is 14 residues. Trimming left V 7 bases short and J 0 bases short, with 12 bases between. The CDR3 region has the DNA TGCGCCAGCACAAACAGGGCCCTGAACACTGAAGCTTTCTTT. It specifies CASTNRALNTEAFF.

Note on this clone: The junction differs from germline at one of its ends, possibly a read error. The chain links TRBV7-3 to TRBJ2-1; D is possibly TRBD1 (5 bases). Per the germline V gene, CDR1 is SGHTA and CDR2 is FQGTGA. This CDR3 comprises 13 residues. This chain's CDR3 is CASSLTLDKEQFF. The DNA for the CDR3 is TGTGCCAGCAGCTTAACCCTGGACAAGGAGCAGTTCTTC.

This clone was seen once. The V call is TRBV5-6, the J call TRBJ2-1; TRBD1 is a possible D gene (5 bases). V dropped 4 bases and J dropped 0 bases, with 11 bases sitting between them. Per germline, CDR1 SGHDT and CDR2 YYEEEE. CDR3 size: 15 residues. The CDR3 spells CASSTRDSSYNEQFF. Written as DNA, the CDR3 is TGTGCCAGCAGCACCAGGGATAGCTCCTACAATGAGCAGTTCTTC.

As regards this clone: The conserved final phenylalanine or tryptophan is absent from the CDR3, which likely points to a read error. The DNA is omitted, as the CDR3 cannot be located on it reliably, and the CDR3 follows TCRdb's listing. V and J are TRBV7-9 and TRBJ1-3. Germline lookup yields CDR1 SEHNR and CDR2 FQNEAQ (reference sequence). The CDR3 extends over 9 residues, inclusive of both ends. The CDR3 loop reads CASSLISFS.

The chain joins TRBV5-5 to TRBJ1-2; no definite D call. In germline, CDR1 is SGHKS, CDR2 YYEKEE (reference sequence). The CDR3 spans 15 residues. The germline V and J ends were trimmed by 4 bases and 2 bases, with 15 bases remaining between them. The CDR3 DNA follows: TGTGCCAGCAGCCCGACCGGGAGCCCCAACTATGGCTACACCTTC. Its protein is CASSPTGSPNYGYTF.

This chain joins TRBV30 and TRBJ2-1; D gene ambiguous. Per the germline V gene, CDR1 is GTSNPN and CDR2 is SVGIG (reference sequence). The CDR3 contains 16 residues. Trimming cost V 3 bases and J 5 bases, with 20 bases left between them. The CDR3 here is CAWSFLLNRRDNEQFF. DNA of the CDR3: TGTGCCTGGAGCTTTTTACTGAATCGGCGCGACAATGAGCAGTTCTTC.

V usage is TRBV15 and J usage is TRBJ2-7; 9 nucleotides align to TRBD1. This CDR3 is 14 amino acids long. The germline CDR1 and CDR2 sequences are LNHNV and YYDKDF (reference sequence). V was pared by 3 bases and J by 3 bases, with 3 bases of the junction left unmatched. CDR3 nucleotides: TGTGCCACCAGCAGTGCGACAGGGGGCTACGAGCAGTACTTC. Translated, it gives CATSSATGGYEQYF.

This chain uses TRBV11-2 with TRBJ2-7; TRBD2 matches at 15 bases. The V gene's germline CDR1 is SGHAT and CDR2 FQNNGV. The CDR3 consists of 15 residues. After removal of 5 bases from V and 2 bases from J, the junction contained 1 base not matched to a gene. CDR3 region: CASSRTSGGAYEQYF. The CDR3 DNA reads TGTGCCAGCAGCAGGACTAGCGGGGGGGCCTACGAGCAGTACTTC.

This clone has only one observation. This chain uses TRBV5-4 with TRBJ1-3; D is unresolved. The CDR3 totals 14 residues. V lost 5 bases and J lost 0, with 9 bases in between. CDR1 and CDR2 (germline): SGHNT, YYREEE (reference sequence). CDR3 in amino acids: CASSNWASGNTIYF. CDR3 DNA: TGTGCCAGCAGTAATTGGGCCTCTGGAAACACCATATATTTT.

This chain connects TRBV6-1 to TRBJ1-3; no reliable D call. V lost 4 bases, J lost 0 bases, and 10 bases lay in between. Looked up from germline, CDR1 is MNHNS and CDR2 is SASEGT. This CDR3 comprises 15 residues. The CDR3 spells CASSAGGPSGNTIYF. In DNA, the CDR3 is TGTGCCAGCAGTGCCGGAGGGCCCTCTGGAAACACCATATATTTT.

This chain uses TRBV18 with TRBJ2-7, with TRBD2 as a possible D gene (6 bases). Germline V CDR1 and CDR2: KGHSH, LQKENI. The length of the CDR3 is 15 residues. V lost 0 bases and J lost 3, with 12 bases in between. The CDR3 DNA is TGTGCCAGCTCACCACCACTAGCCCTAAACTACGAGCAGTACTTC. Residues: CASSPPLALNYEQYF.

The rearrangement uses TRBV7-8 and TRBJ1-5, with D uncertain. Trimming took off 0 bases at V and 4 bases at J, with 19 bases between the two ends. From germline, CDR1 is SGHVS and CDR2 FQNEAQ. The CDR3 sequence is 18 residues long. The CDR3 sequence is CASSLAASVLRWNQPQHF. In DNA, the CDR3 is TGTGCCAGCAGCTTAGCTGCGTCCGTGCTCCGGTGGAATCAGCCCCAGCATTTT.

The CDR3 protein is CASSPTGLDGYTF. CDR3 coding DNA: TGTGCCAGCAGCCCGACAGGTTTGGATGGCTACACCTTC. V and J are TRBV6-5 and TRBJ1-2, with D perhaps matching TRBD1 (6 bases). The CDR3 extends over 13 amino acids. Germline CDR1 reads MNHEY; CDR2 reads SVGAGI. Trimming shortened V by 6 bases and J by 6 bases, and 14 bases separated the two germline ends.

The chain is built from TRBV27 and TRBJ2-6, with D hard to call. V gave up 3 bases and J gave up 2 bases, with 8 bases separating them. The CDR3 totals 15 residues. The germline gives CDR1 MNHEY, CDR2 SMNVEV (reference sequence). The CDR3 reads CASSFVGAGANVLTF. The CDR3 DNA reads TGTGCCAGCAGTTTTGTGGGCGCTGGGGCCAACGTCCTGACTTTC.